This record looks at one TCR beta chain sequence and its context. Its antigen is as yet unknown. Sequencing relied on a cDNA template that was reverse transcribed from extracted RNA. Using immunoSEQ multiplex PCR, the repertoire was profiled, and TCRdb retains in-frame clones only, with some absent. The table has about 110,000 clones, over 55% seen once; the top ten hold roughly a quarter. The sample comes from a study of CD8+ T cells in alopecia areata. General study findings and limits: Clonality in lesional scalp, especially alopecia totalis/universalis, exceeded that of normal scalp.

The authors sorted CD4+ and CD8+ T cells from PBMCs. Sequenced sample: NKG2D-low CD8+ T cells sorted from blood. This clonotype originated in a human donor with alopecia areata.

The CDR3 bases are TGTGCCAGCAGTCCCCAACGGATGGACGAGCAGTACTTC. This encodes CASSPQRMDEQYF. This chain joins TRBV28 and TRBJ2-7; D unclear. V lost 5 bases and J 5 bases, leaving 13 bases between the germline ends. CDR3 size: 13 residues. The germline CDR1 and CDR2 sequences are MDHEN and SYDVKM.